Listed below are T cell receptor beta chains from one sample, sequenced in a study of regulatory T cells in long-lasting Graves disease. MiXCR, applied by TCRdb to the multiplex PCR reads, yields one record per CDR3 protein. The data show a few hundred thousand distinct CDR3 sequences, 20% to 25% seen once. The sequencing here drew on peripheral blood mononuclear cells (PBMCs), taken when the disease was refractory, from a patient treated with antithyroid drugs. The source is a female donor with Graves disease. CDR3s include the opening cysteine and the closing phenylalanine or tryptophan. A D gene is named only where the DNA matches it firmly. Only some rows state a clone size, as once, few, many or a class for expanded clones.

d_gene | abundance | j_gene | v_gene | CDR3nt | CDR3aa
TRBD1 | many | TRBJ1-4 | TRBV20-1 | TGCAGTGCTAGAGATTCGGACAGGGAGGAGGAAAAACTGTTTTTT | CSARDSDREEEKLFF
TRBD2 | NA | TRBJ2-1 | TRBV12-3/TRBV12-4 | TGTGCCACGAGCCTCGGGACTAGCGGGGACAATGAGCAGTTCTTC | CATSLGTSGDNEQFF
NA | NA | TRBJ1-5 | TRBV7-8 | TGTGCCAGCAGCTCTGGGGGGGGAAGCAGTCAGCCCCAGCATTTT | CASSSGGGSSQPQHF
NA | NA | TRBJ1-2 | TRBV20-1 | TGCAGTGCTAACCTCTTATGGGGCGGCTACACCTTC | CSANLLWGGYTF
NA | few | TRBJ1-1 | TRBV5-6 | TGTGCCAGCAGCTGGGGGGCCACCCCTGAAGCTTTCTTT | CASSWGATPEAFF
NA | NA | TRBJ1-1 | TRBV19 | TGTGCCAGTAGTATAGTTGAGAACACTGAAGCTTTCTTT | CASSIVENTEAFF
NA | many | TRBJ2-7 | TRBV11-2 | TGTGCCAGCAGCTCCAGGCGGGGAAGGAACGAGCAGTACTTC | CASSSRRGRNEQYF
NA | NA | TRBJ1-3 | TRBV9 | TGTGCCAGCAGTGTGCTCGGGGCAGACTCTGGAAACACCATATATTTT | CASSVLGADSGNTIYF
NA | few | TRBJ2-7 | TRBV5-6 | TGTGCCAGCAGCCCTGCCCTGGCTAGCGATACCTACGAGCAGTACTTC | CASSPALASDTYEQYF
NA | NA | TRBJ1-1 | TRBV29-1 | TGCAGCCTCGGGTACGGCGACACTGAAGCTTTCTTT | CSLGYGDTEAFF
NA | many | TRBJ1-1 | TRBV28 | TGTGCCAGCAGCCCTCCCACAGTCGTGAACACTGAAGCTTTCTTT | CASSPPTVVNTEAFF
NA | NA | TRBJ1-5 | TRBV2 | TGTGCCAGCAGGAAAGGGACAAGCAATCAGCCCCAGCATTTT | CASRKGTSNQPQHF
NA | NA | TRBJ1-1 | TRBV19 | TGTGCCAGTGGAACGCTCGCCGGGGGGCGAGGAACTGAAGCTTTCTTT | CASGTLAGGRGTEAFF
NA | few | TRBJ2-3 | TRBV7-9 | TGTGCCAGCAGCTTCCCGATTGGAGGGGCGACGGATACGCAGTATTTT | CASSFPIGGATDTQYF
NA | many | TRBJ2-5 | TRBV27 | TGTGCCAGCAGAGGTGGGGGGCCACAAGAGACCCAGTACTTC | CASRGGGPQETQYF
NA | few | TRBJ2-2 | TRBV6-1 | TGTGCCAGCTCGGTGGGGCAGGGCACCGGGGAGCTGTTTTTT | CASSVGQGTGELFF
NA | NA | TRBJ1-3 | TRBV29-1 | TGCAGCGTTGCAGGGACTGGAAACACCATATATTTT | CSVAGTGNTIYF
NA | few | TRBJ1-4 | TRBV5-1 | TGCGCCAGCAGCTTGGAATATAAGGGACTAGGGGAAAAACTGTTTTTT | CASSLEYKGLGEKLFF
NA | few | TRBJ1-2 | TRBV6-1 | TGTGCCAGCAGTGAACAGGGGACACCAACCCCCTATGGCTACACCTTC | CASSEQGTPTPYGYTF
TRBD2 | many | TRBJ2-7 | TRBV27 | TGTGCCAGCACCCCAGCGGGAGGGAGCTCCTACGAGCAGTACTTC | CASTPAGGSSYEQYF
TRBD2 | NA | TRBJ2-5 | TRBV12-3/TRBV12-4 | TGCGCCAGCAGCCATGGACTAGCGGGGGGGCCCGAGACCCAGTACTTC | CASSHGLAGGPETQYF
NA | NA | TRBJ2-3 | TRBV29-1 | TGCAGCGTTGCGCGAGGGGTCTCAGATACGCAGTATTTT | CSVARGVSDTQYF
NA | many | TRBJ1-4 | TRBV6-2/TRBV6-3 | TGTGCCAGCACTTCCGGGACGGCGAATGAAAAACTGTTTTTT | CASTSGTANEKLFF